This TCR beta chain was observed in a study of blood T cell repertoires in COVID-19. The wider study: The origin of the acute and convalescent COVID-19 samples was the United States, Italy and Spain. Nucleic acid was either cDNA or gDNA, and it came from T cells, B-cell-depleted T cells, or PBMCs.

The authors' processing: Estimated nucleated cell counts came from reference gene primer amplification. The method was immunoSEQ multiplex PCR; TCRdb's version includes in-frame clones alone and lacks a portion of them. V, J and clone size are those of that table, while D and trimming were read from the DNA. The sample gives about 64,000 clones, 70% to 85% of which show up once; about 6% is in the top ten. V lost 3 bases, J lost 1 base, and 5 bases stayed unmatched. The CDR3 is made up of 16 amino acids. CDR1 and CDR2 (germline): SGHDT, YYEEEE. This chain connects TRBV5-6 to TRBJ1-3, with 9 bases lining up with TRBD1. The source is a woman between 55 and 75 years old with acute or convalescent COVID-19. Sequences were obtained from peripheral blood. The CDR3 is CASSSTGGASGNTIYF. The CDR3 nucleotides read TGTGCCAGCAGCTCAACAGGGGGCGCATCTGGAAACACCATATATTTT.